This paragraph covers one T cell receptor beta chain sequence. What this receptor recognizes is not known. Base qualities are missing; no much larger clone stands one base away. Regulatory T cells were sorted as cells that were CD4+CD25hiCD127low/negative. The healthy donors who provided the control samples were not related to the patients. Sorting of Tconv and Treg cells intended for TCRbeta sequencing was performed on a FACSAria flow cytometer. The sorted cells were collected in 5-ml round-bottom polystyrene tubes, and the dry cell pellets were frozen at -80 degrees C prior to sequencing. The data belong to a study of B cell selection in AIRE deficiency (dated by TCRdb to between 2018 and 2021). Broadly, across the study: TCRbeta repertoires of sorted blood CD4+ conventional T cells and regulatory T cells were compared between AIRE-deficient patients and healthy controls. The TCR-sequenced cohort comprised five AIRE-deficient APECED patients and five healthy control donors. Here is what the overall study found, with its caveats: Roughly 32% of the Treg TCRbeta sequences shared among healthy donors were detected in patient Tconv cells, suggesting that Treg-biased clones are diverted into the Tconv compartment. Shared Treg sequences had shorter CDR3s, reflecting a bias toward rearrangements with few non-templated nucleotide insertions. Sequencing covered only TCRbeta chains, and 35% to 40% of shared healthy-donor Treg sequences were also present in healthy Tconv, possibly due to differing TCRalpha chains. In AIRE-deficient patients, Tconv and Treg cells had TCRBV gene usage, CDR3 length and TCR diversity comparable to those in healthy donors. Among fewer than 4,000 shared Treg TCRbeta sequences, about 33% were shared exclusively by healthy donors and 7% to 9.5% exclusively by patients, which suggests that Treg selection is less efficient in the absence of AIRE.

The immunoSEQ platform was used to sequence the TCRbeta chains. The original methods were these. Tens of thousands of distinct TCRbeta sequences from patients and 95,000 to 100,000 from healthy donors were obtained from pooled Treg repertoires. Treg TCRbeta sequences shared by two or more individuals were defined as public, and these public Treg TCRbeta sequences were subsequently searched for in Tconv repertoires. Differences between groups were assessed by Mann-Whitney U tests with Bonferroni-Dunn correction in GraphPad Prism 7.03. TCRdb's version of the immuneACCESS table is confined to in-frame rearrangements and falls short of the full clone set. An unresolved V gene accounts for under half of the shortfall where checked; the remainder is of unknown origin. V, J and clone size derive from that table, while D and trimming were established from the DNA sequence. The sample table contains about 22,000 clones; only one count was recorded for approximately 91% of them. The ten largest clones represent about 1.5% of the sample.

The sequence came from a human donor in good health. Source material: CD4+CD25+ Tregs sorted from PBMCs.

The CDR3 loop reads CASSFRKETDTQYF. The base sequence is TGTGCCAGCAGCTTCAGGAAAGAAACAGATACGCAGTATTTT. The rearranged chain carries TRBV7-9 and TRBJ2-3; a confident D gene designation cannot be given. V is cut by 3 bases and J by 3 bases, and the space between the germline ends is 10 bases. The germline V gene (reference sequence) gives CDR1 as SEHNR and CDR2 as FQNEAQ. From cysteine to phenylalanine, the CDR3 is 14 amino acids long. CDR3 DNA only is kept here, 42 bases in frame from base 1.